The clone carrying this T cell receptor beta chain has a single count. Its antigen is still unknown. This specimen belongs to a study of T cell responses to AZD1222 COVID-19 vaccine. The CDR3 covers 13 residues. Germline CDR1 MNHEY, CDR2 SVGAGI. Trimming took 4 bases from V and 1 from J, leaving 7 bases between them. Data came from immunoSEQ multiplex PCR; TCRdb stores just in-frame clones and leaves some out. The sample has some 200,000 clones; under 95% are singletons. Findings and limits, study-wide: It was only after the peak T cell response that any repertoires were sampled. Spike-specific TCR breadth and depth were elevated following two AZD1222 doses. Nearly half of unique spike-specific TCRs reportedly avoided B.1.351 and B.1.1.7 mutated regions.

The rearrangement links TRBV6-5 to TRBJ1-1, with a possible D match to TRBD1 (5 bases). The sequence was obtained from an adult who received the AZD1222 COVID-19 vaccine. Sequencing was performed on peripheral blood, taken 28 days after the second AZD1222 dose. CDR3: CASSLTENTEAFF. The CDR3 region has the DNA TGTGCCAGCAGTTTGACAGAGAACACTGAAGCTTTCTTT.